A single sample gave rise to the 18 T cell receptor beta chains below, sequenced in a study of beta chain features in type 1 diabetes. Reverse transcribing all isolated RNA meant expressed TCRB transcripts were sequenced. The repertoire was sequenced with immunoSEQ multiplex PCR; TCRdb's copy has only in-frame clones and lacks some. This table has over 200,000 clones, roughly a tenth appearing once. These receptors are not linked to any known antigen. Whole-study findings and limits: In every one of the four CD4+ subsets, TCRB CDR3s were moderately but significantly shorter in Type 1 diabetes patients.

Input material: naive CD4+ T cells from blood. The origin of the receptors is a man in his thirties or forties with type 1 diabetes.

The table lists this clone with a few counts. In DNA, the CDR3 is TGCAGCGGTACTAGCGGGGGGTTGTGGGCTGAGCAGTTCTTC. Translating it yields CSGTSGGLWAEQFF. V usage is TRBV29-1 and J usage is TRBJ2-1; 12 bases are a match to TRBD2. CDR1 SQVTM and CDR2 ANQGSEA come from the germline V gene. V was clipped by 7 bases and J by 9 bases; unmatched bases: 10. The CDR3 totals 14 residues.

This chain uses TRBV7-2 with TRBJ1-5; D call uncertain. Trimming took off 5 bases at V and 7 bases at J, with 9 bases between the two ends. CDR1 is SGHTA and CDR2 is FQGNSA in the germline V gene. The CDR3 loop spans 12 amino acids. This CDR3 is CASSRPGQPQHF. The CDR3 nucleotides read TGTGCCAGCAGCCGGCCGGGGCAGCCCCAGCATTTT.

The V gene is TRBV2, the J gene TRBJ1-2; no definite D call. Trimming took 3 bases from V and 3 from J, leaving 5 bases between them. CDR1 is SNHLY, CDR2 FYNNEI, per germline. CDR3 size: 12 residues. This CDR3 is CASSDIDYGYTF. The DNA of the CDR3 is TGTGCCAGCAGTGACATAGACTATGGCTACACCTTC.

CDR3 sequence reads: CASSPLGDIYEQYF. In DNA, the CDR3 is TGCGCCAGCAGTCCCCTAGGGGACATCTACGAGCAGTACTTC. The chain couples TRBV5-1 to TRBJ2-7; a possible D gene is TRBD1 (6 bases). Looked up from germline, CDR1 is SGHRS and CDR2 is YFSETQ. The CDR3 has 14 amino acids. V was trimmed by 5 bases and J by 3 bases, leaving 15 bases between them.

The chain employs TRBV4-2 and TRBJ2-7; the D is unclear. The CDR3 has 14 residues. V shed 0 bases and J shed 0 bases, with 6 bases lying between them. CDR1 is LGHNA and CDR2 is YNFKEQ in the germline V gene. CDR3 protein: CASSQERSSYEQYF. CDR3 sequence (DNA): TGTGCCAGCAGCCAAGAGCGGAGCTCCTACGAGCAGTACTTC.

This chain connects TRBV7-9 to TRBJ2-2; D might be TRBD1 (6 bases). The CDR3 has 13 residues. From germline, CDR1 is SEHNR and CDR2 FQNEAQ (reference sequence). V lost 4 bases to trimming and J lost 6 bases, with 9 bases between them. CDR3 residues: CASSYRVPGELFF. CDR3 bases: TGTGCCAGCAGCTACAGGGTCCCCGGGGAGCTGTTTTTT.

V usage is TRBV11-1 and J usage is TRBJ1-1; D gene ambiguous. Per germline, CDR1 SGHAT and CDR2 FQDESV (reference sequence). This CDR3 spans 13 amino acids. Trimming shortened V by 4 bases and J by 6 bases, and 12 bases separated the two germline ends. DNA of the CDR3: TGTGCCAGCAGCTCCCAGGTGGGTTCTGAAGCTTTCTTT. This sequence encodes CASSSQVGSEAFF.

This clone was recorded a few times. CDR3 amino acids: CASSEQIFSGNTIYF. CDR3 sequence (DNA): TGTGCCAGCAGCGAACAGATTTTCTCTGGAAACACCATATATTTT. The J gene is TRBJ1-3, the V gene TRBV7-2; no reliable D call. Germline-derived CDR1 and CDR2 are SGHTA and FQGNSA. This CDR3 contains 15 residues. V lost 5 bases and J lost 0, with 11 bases in between.

There are a few counts of this clone. This rearrangement joins TRBV18 to TRBJ1-2, with 8 bases aligning to TRBD1. V was pared by 6 bases and J by 8 bases, with 8 bases of the junction left unmatched. Germline lookup yields CDR1 KGHSH and CDR2 LQKENI. The length of the CDR3 is 13 residues. The DNA of the CDR3 is TGTGCCAGCTCTCCTCGGACAGGGAAGGGCTACACCTTC. Translation gives CASSPRTGKGYTF.

This clone was detected a few times. V and J are TRBV6-4 and TRBJ2-3; 9 bases map to TRBD2. Germline V gives CDR1 MRHNA, CDR2 SNTAGT. This CDR3 region has 14 residues. V lost 3 bases to trimming and J lost 4 bases; unmatched junction nucleotides: 2. CDR3 loop: CASSDSGGSDTQYF. CDR3 in DNA: TGTGCCAGCAGTGATAGCGGGGGTTCAGATACGCAGTATTTT.

This sequence joins TRBV11-2 and TRBJ1-2; D is unresolved. Germline CDR1 SGHAT, CDR2 FQNNGV. This CDR3 has 13 residues. Trimming removed 5 bases at V and 4 bases at J, with 11 bases between. The CDR3 bases are TGTGCCAGCAGCCCGGCAGGCTTCTATGGCTACACCTTC. It translates to CASSPAGFYGYTF.

In this sample, this clone turned up a few times. The V gene is TRBV25-1, the J gene TRBJ2-4; D unclear. The CDR3 has 11 residues. Germline V CDR1 and CDR2: MGHDK, SYGVNS. Trimming stripped 9 bases from V and 8 bases from J, with 11 bases between. DNA for the CDR3: TGTGCCAGATTAAACAGTTACATTCAGTACTTC. As protein: CARLNSYIQYF. The full variable domain, with the rest looked up from reference TRBV25-1 and TRBJ2-4, is EADIYQTPRYLVIGTGKKITLECSQTMGHDKMYWYQQDPGMELHLIHYSYGVNSTEKGDLSSESTVSRIRTEHFPLTLESARPSHTSQYLCARLNSYIQYFGAGTRLSVL.

V gene TRBV7-3 combines with J gene TRBJ1-1, with no clear D. CDR3 size: 12 residues. V gave up 3 bases and J gave up 5 bases, with 7 bases separating them. Looked up from germline, CDR1 is SGHTA and CDR2 is FQGTGA. The CDR3, as DNA: TGTGCCAGCAGCTTTCCGGGTACTGAAGCTTTCTTT. Its translation is CASSFPGTEAFF.

This clone has just a few counts. Other DNA variants within this sample encode the same CDR3. The chain links TRBV11-2 to TRBJ2-5; a weak D match, TRBD1 (5 bases). The V end was cut by 1 base, the J end by 5 bases, with 8 bases between. This CDR3 region has 13 residues. From germline, CDR1 is SGHAT and CDR2 FQNNGV. The chain's CDR3 is CASSLAGAETQYF. CDR3 bases: TGTGCCAGCAGCTTAGCTGGGGCGGAGACCCAGTACTTC.

This chain uses TRBV20-1 with TRBJ1-2, with D uncertain. Trimming removed 6 bases at V and 2 bases at J, with 4 bases between. CDR3 length equals 10 residues. Germline V CDR1 and CDR2: DFQATT, SNEGSKA (reference sequence). Written as DNA, the CDR3 is TGCAGTGCCAGGAACTATGGCTACACCTTC. Translated: CSARNYGYTF.

V usage is TRBV25-1 and J usage is TRBJ1-4, with D maybe TRBD1 (5 bases). Trimming stripped 3 bases from V and 7 bases from J, with 9 bases between. CDR1 MGHDK and CDR2 SYGVNS come from the germline V gene. This CDR3 region has 13 residues. As DNA, the CDR3 is TGTGCCAGCAGTGAGCCACAGGTTGAAAAACTGTTTTTT. Translating it yields CASSEPQVEKLFF.

This clone was picked up a small number of times. This chain joins TRBV7-3 and TRBJ1-6; 9 positions match TRBD1. The CDR3 is 16 residues long. Looked up from germline, CDR1 is SGHTA and CDR2 is FQGTGA. Unmatched junction bases numbered 6, after V lost 5 bases and J lost 4 bases. The CDR3, as DNA: TGTGCCAGCAGCCTCTCGGGACAGGGATATAATTCACCCCTCCACTTT. Translation: CASSLSGQGYNSPLHF. The full variable domain, rest sourced from reference TRBV7-3 and TRBJ1-6, is GAGVSQTPSNKVTEKGKYVELRCDPISGHTALYWYRQSLGQGPEFLIYFQGTGAADDSGLPNDRFFAVRPEGSVSTLKIQRTERGDSAVYLCASSLSGQGYNSPLHFGNGTRLTVT.

This clone was seen more than once but under ten times. The rearrangement links TRBV18 to TRBJ2-5; TRBD1 aligns across 12 bases. Per germline, CDR1 KGHSH and CDR2 LQKENI. V shed 2 bases, J shed 3 bases, and the junction held 4 bases outside the gene matches. This CDR3 has 16 residues. CDR3 region: CASSPIGTGGEETQYF. Written as DNA, the CDR3 is TGTGCCAGCTCACCAATCGGGACAGGGGGCGAAGAGACCCAGTACTTC.